This passage covers 10 T cell receptor beta chains from one sample sequenced in a study of blood T cell repertoires in COVID-19. Here immunoSEQ multiplex PCR was the method, and the copy in TCRdb shows in-frame clones only, minus some. The sample yields 300,000 to 350,000 clones, 87% seen once. What was sequenced was peripheral blood. The source is a man aged 30 to 45 with COVID-19, enrolled during active disease.

J is TRBJ1-2 and V is TRBV28; weak D call: TRBD1 (5 bases). This CDR3 has 13 amino acids. Germline V gene data show CDR1 as MDHEN and CDR2 as SYDVKM. Between the trimmed V and J ends, which lost 5 bases and 8 bases, there was a span of 15 bases. CDR3 region: CASSPPRGVGYTF. CDR3 DNA sequence: TGTGCCAGCAGTCCCCCTCGGGGGGTGGGCTACACCTTC.

This clone was picked up a small number of times. This chain uses TRBV7-9 with TRBJ1-5, with 8 bases lining up with TRBD1. The CDR3 has 15 residues. V was clipped by 6 bases and J by 6 bases; unmatched bases: 10. Germline CDR1 and CDR2: SEHNR and FQNEAQ (reference sequence). CDR3 DNA sequence: TGTGCCAGCAGTCCCGACAGGGGTAATGGTCAGCCCCAGCATTTT. Amino acids: CASSPDRGNGQPQHF.

The gene calls are TRBV28 and TRBJ2-1; 11 nucleotides match TRBD2. Germline V lookup: CDR1 MDHEN, CDR2 SYDVKM. The CDR3 loop spans 15 amino acids. The V and J ends lost 8 bases and 7 bases, in that order; junction bases with no gene match: 10. The CDR3 sequence is CASFLAGGLRNEQFF. The CDR3 DNA reads TGTGCCAGCTTCCTAGCGGGAGGACTAAGGAATGAGCAGTTCTTC.

V is TRBV20-1 and J is TRBJ2-7, with a tentative D call TRBD1 (6 bases). The germline CDR1 and CDR2 sequences are DFQATT and SNEGSKA (reference sequence). This CDR3 contains 13 residues. The V gene lost 3 bases and the J gene lost 6 bases, with 15 bases spanning the gap. CDR3 sequence: CSASGHRAGEQYF. CDR3 DNA sequence: TGCAGTGCTAGTGGTCACAGGGCTGGCGAGCAGTACTTC.

The chain carries TRBV29-1 and TRBJ2-3; 7 positions agree with TRBD2. The V gene's germline CDR1 is SQVTM and CDR2 ANQGSEA. Germline trimming cut 4 bases from V and 3 bases from J; bases unmatched to any gene: 16. The CDR3 loop spans 17 amino acids. The CDR3: CSVGVRVKRGGTDTQYF. The DNA for the CDR3 is TGCAGCGTTGGAGTTAGGGTTAAGCGCGGGGGAACAGATACGCAGTATTTT.

V and J are TRBV28 and TRBJ1-4, with unresolved D. Germline values: CDR1 MDHEN, CDR2 SYDVKM. CDR3 length: 15 amino acids. The V and J ends lost 8 bases and 10 bases respectively, with 23 bases between them. The CDR3 DNA reads as TGTGCCAGCTCCAGCGGGAGGACGCGGGGAGGAAAACTGTTTTTT. It specifies CASSSGRTRGGKLFF.

The chain is built from TRBV28 and TRBJ1-1; the D gene is possibly TRBD1 (5 bases). Germline CDR1 reads MDHEN; CDR2 reads SYDVKM. CDR3 length equals 15 residues. Deletions cut 1 base from V and 0 bases from J, with 9 bases between. Written as DNA, the CDR3 is TGTGCCAGCAGTTTATTCGACAGCCTGAACACTGAAGCTTTCTTT. It codes for CASSLFDSLNTEAFF.

The chain recombines TRBV19 with TRBJ2-1; 10 bases fit TRBD1. The CDR3 sequence is 16 residues long. Germline lookup yields CDR1 LNHDA and CDR2 SQIVND (reference sequence). The junction had 11 bases not matched to a gene; V was cut back by 9 bases and J by 3 bases. CDR3 bases: TGTGCCAGCACAGGAGGGCGGACAGGGGGCTACAATGAGCAGTTCTTC. It translates to CASTGGRTGGYNEQFF.

V gene TRBV7-2 combines with J gene TRBJ2-7, with 8 nucleotides matching TRBD1. The CDR3 runs to 14 residues. V shed 1 base and J 7 bases; nucleotides not matched to a gene: 6. From germline, CDR1 is SGHTA and CDR2 FQGNSA. The CDR3 region has the DNA TGTGCCAGCAGCTTAGACGGGACAGGTGGGGAGCAGTACTTC. Translating it yields CASSLDGTGGEQYF.

This chain joins TRBV19 and TRBJ2-7; D unclear. There are 13 residues in the CDR3. Deletions cut 3 bases from V and 3 bases from J, with 9 bases between. The germline V gene encodes CDR1 LNHDA and CDR2 SQIVND (reference sequence). CDR3 protein: CASSIESGYEQYF. For the CDR3, the DNA is TGTGCCAGTAGTATTGAATCCGGCTACGAGCAGTACTTC.